Included here is one T cell receptor beta chain sequence, with context. The data stem from a study of blood T cell repertoires in COVID-19. As for the study in general: COVID-19 samples collected from the United States, Italy and Spain covered acute and convalescent phases. Nucleic acid was either cDNA or gDNA, and it came from T cells, B-cell-depleted T cells, or PBMCs.

Germline V gives CDR1 KGHDR, CDR2 SFDVKD. Trimming took 3 bases from V and 3 from J; bases not matched to a gene: 3. The CDR3 covers 15 residues. Authors' data handling: Estimation of nucleated cell counts was performed using reference gene primer amplification. Only in-frame clones appear in the TCRdb table, and some are missing; sequencing was by immunoSEQ multiplex PCR. The V and J calls and clone size were taken over from that table, and D and trimming were inferred from the DNA. Of about 130,000 clones in the sample, roughly four fifths are singletons; the top ten hold about 13%. The material sequenced was peripheral blood. This receptor was taken from a human donor in a cohort sampled during active COVID-19. The chain recombines TRBV24-1 with TRBJ2-1; TRBD1 aligns across 8 bases. The CDR3 DNA reads as TGTGCCACCAGTGATCGGGACAGGAACTACAATGAGCAGTTCTTC. This sequence encodes CATSDRDRNYNEQFF.